This paragraph covers one TCR beta chain sequence. The sample originates from a study of blood T cell repertoires in COVID-19. Study summary: COVID-19 samples, acute and convalescent, were from the United States, Italy and Spain. Sample material is recorded as cDNA or gDNA derived from T cells, B-cell-depleted T cells, or PBMCs.

Source study methods: Estimation of nucleated cell counts relied on the amplification of reference gene primers. The method was immunoSEQ multiplex PCR; TCRdb's version includes in-frame clones alone and lacks a portion of them. That table is the source of V, J and clone size, and D and trimming were worked out from the DNA. The table includes 150,000 to 200,000 clones, approximately 88% detected once. V was pared by 3 bases and J by 7 bases, with 16 bases between. This CDR3 is 15 amino acids long. Germline V gene lookup returns CDR1 LNHDA and CDR2 SQIVND (reference sequence). The sequenced sample consisted of peripheral blood. This TCR was recovered from a human donor in a cohort sampled during active COVID-19. The chain combines TRBV19 with TRBJ1-5; the D gene is possibly TRBD1 (6 bases). CDR3 residues: CASSIVSDRIQPQHF. CDR3 coding DNA: TGTGCCAGTAGTATTGTGTCAGACAGGATCCAGCCCCAGCATTTT.